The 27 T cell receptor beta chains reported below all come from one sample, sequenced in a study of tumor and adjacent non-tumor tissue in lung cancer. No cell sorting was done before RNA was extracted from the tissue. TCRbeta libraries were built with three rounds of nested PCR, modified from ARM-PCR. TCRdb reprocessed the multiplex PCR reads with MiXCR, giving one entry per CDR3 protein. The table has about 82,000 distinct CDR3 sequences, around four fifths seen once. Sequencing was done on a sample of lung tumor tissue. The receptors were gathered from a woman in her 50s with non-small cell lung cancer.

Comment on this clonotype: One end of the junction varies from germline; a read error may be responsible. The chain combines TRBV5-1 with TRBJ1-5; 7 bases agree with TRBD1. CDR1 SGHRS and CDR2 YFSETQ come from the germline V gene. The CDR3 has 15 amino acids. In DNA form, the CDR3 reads TGCGTCAGCAACCCTCAGGGGGGCGGGCATCAGCCCCAGCATTTT. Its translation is CVSNPQGGGHQPQHF.

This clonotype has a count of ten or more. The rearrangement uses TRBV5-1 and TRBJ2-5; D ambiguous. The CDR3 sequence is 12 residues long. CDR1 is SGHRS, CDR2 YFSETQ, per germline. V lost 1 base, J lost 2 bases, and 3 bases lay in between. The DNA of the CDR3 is TGCGCCAGCAGCTTGAGACAAGAGACCCAGTACTTC. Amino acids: CASSLRQETQYF.

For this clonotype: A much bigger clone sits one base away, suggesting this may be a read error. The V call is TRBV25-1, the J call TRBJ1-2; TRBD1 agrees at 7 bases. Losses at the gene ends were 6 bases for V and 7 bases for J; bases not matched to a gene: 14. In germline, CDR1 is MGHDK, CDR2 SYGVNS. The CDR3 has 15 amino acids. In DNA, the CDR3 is TGTGCCAGCAGCCTAATTGGACAGGACGCTTGTGGCTACACCTTC. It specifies CASSLIGQDACGYTF.

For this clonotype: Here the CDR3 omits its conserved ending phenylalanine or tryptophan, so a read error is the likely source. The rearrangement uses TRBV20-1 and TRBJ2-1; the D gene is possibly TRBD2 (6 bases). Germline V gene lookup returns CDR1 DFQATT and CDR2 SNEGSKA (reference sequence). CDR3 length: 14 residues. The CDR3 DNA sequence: TGCAGTGTTAGATGGGGGGAAACGTACAGTGAGCAGTTCTCC. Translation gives CSVRWGETYSEQFS.

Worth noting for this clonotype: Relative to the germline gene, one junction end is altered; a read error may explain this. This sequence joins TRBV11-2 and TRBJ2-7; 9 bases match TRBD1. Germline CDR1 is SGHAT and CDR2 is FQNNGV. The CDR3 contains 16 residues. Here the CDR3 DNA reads TGTGCCAATAGCCAGGGACAGGGAGAGTTCTCCTACGAGCAATACTTC. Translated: CANSQGQGEFSYEQYF.

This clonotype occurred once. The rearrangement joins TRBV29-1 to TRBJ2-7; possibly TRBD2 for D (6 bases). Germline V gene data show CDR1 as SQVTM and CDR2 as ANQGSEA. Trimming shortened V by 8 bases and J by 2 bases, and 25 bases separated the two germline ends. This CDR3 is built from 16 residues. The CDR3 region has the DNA TGCAGCATTGCGGGGCGGCGAGGTTCCGACGCCTACGAGCAGTACTTC. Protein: CSIAGRRGSDAYEQYF.

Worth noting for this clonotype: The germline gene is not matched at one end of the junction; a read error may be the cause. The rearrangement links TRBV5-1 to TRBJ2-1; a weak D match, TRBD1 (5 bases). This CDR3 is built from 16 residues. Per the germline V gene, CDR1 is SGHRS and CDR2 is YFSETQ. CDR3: CASSPFLDRAYNEQLF. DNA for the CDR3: TGCGCCAGCAGCCCATTTTTAGACAGAGCCTACAATGAGCAGTTATTC.

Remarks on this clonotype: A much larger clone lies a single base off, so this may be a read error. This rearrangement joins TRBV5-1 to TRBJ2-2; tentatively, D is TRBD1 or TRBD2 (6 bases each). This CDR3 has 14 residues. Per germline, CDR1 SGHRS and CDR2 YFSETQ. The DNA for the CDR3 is TGCGCCAGCAGTGAAACGGGGGACACCAGGGAGCTGTTTTTT. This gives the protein CASSETGDTRELFF.

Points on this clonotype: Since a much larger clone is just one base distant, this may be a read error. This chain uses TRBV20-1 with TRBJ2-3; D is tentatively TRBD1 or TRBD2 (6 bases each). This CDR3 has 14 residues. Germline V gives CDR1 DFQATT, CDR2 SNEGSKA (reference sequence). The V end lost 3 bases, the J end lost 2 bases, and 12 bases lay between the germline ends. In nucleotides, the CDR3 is TGCAGTGCTAGGAGGGGGGTGTCCACAGATACGCAGTATTTT. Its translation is CSARRGVSTDTQYF.

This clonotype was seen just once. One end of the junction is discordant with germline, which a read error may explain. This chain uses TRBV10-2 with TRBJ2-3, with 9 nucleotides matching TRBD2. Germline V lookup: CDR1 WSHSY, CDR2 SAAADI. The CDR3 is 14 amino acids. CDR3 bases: TGCGCAAGCAGCGATATAGCGGGGGCAGATACGCAGTTTTTT. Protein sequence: CASSDIAGADTQFF.

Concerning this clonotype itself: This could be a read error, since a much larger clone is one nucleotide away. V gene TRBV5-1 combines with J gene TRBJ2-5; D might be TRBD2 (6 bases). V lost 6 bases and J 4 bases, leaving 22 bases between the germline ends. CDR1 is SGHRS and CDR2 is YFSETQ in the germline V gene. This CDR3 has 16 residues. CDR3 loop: CASKGIAEGPGETQYF. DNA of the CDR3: TGCGCCAGCAAGGGAATAGCGGAAGGGCCAGGAGAGACCCAGTACTTC.

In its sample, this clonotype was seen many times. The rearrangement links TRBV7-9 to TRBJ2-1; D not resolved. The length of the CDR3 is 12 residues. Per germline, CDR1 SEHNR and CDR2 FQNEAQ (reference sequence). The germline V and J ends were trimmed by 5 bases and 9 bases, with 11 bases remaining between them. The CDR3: CASSHTMVEQFF. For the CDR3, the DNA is TGTGCCAGCAGCCACACCATGGTTGAGCAGTTCTTC.

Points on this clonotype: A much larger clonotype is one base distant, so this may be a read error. The CDR3 spells CSASSILATEQYF. The CDR3, as DNA: TGCAGTGCTAGTAGTATCCTAGCGACCGAGCAGTACTTC. V is TRBV20-1 and J is TRBJ2-7; a possible D gene is TRBD2 (6 bases). In germline, CDR1 is DFQATT, CDR2 SNEGSKA (reference sequence). V lost 3 bases and J lost 6, with 15 bases in between. The CDR3 is 13 amino acids.

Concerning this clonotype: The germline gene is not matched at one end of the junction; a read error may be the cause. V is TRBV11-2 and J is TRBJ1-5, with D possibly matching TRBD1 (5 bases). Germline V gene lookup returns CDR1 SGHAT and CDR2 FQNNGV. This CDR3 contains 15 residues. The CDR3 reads CTSSWDGYINQPQHF. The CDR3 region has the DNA TGCACCAGCAGCTGGGACGGTTATATCAATCAGCCCCAGCATTTT.

CDR3 nucleotides: TGTGCCAGCAGTTACGCGAGGGATGGCCAAGAGACCCAGTACTTC. As protein: CASSYARDGQETQYF. V and J are TRBV6-5 and TRBJ2-5; tentative D call: TRBD2 (5 bases). Germline CDR1 is MNHEY and CDR2 is SVGAGI. Trimming took off 2 bases at V and 1 base at J, with 11 bases between the two ends. The CDR3 totals 15 residues.

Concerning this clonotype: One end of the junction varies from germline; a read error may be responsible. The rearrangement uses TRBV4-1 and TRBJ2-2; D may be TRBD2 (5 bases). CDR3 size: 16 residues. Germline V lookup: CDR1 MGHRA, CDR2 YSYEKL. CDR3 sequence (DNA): TGCGCCAGCGGCCAAGAAGGAGGTCTAGTGACCTGGGAGCTGTTTTTT. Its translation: CASGQEGGLVTWELFF.

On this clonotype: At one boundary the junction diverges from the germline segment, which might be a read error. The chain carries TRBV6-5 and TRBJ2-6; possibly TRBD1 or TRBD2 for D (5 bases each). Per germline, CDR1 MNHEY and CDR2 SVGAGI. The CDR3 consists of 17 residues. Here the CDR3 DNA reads TGTGCCAATACTAGTGGCACTAGTAGCTCTGGGGCCAACATCCTGACTTTC. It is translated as CANTSGTSSSGANILTF.

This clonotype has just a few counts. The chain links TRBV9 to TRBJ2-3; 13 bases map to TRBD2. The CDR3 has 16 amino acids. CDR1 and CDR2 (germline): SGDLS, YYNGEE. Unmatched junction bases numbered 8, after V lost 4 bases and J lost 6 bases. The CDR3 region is CASSLRTSGSSDTQYF. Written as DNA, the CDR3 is TGTGCCAGCAGCCTCCGGACTAGCGGGAGTTCGGATACGCAGTATTTT.

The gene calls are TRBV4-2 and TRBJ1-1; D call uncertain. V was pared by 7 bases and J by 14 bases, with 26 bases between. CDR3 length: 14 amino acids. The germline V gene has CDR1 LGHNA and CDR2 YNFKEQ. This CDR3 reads CASTQAGINTESFF. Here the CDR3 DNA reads TGTGCCAGCACCCAGGCAGGCATCAACACTGAATCATTCTTT.

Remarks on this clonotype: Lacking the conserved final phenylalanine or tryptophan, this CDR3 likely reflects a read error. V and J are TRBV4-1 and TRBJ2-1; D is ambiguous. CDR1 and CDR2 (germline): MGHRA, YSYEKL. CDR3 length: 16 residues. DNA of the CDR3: TGCGACAGCAGCCAATATCGTTCCCCGTCCTACAATGAGCAGTTCTCC. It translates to CDSSQYRSPSYNEQFS.

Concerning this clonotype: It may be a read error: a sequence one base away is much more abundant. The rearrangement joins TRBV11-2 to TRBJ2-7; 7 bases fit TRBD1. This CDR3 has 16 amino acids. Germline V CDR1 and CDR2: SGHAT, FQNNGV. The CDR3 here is CTSSLELQGFSYEQYF. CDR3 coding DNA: TGTACCAGCAGCTTAGAGTTACAGGGGTTTTCGTACGAGCAGTACTTC.

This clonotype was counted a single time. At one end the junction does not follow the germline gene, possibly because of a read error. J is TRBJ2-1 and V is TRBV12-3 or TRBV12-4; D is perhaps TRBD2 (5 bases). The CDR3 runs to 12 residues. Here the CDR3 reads CASNLARNEQFF. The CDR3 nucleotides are TGCGCCAGCAATTTAGCGCGGAATGAGCAGTTCTTC.

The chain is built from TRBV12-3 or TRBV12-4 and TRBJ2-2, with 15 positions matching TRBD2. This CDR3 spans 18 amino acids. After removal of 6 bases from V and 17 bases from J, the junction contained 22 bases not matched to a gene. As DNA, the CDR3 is TGTGCCAGCAGAGGACTAGCGGGAGGGTCAGGAGTCACCAGGGGGCTATTTTTT. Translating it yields CASRGLAGGSGVTRGLFF.

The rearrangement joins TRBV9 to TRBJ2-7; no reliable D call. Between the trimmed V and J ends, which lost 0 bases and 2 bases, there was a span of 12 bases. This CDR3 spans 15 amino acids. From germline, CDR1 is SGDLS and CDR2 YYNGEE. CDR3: CASSVGPGFTYEQYF. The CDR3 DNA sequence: TGTGCCAGCAGCGTAGGGCCGGGTTTTACCTACGAGCAGTACTTC.

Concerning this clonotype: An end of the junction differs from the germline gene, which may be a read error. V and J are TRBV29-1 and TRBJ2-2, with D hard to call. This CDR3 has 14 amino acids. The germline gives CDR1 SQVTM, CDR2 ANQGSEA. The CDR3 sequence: CSLEGPSKTGELFF. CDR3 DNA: TGCAGCCTTGAAGGACCGTCCAAAACGGGGGAGCTGTTTTTT.

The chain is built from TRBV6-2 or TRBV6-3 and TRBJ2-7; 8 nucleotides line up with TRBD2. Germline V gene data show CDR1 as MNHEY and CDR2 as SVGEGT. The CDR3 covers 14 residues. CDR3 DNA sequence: TGTGGCAGTAGTTCAGCGGGAGATTCCTACGAGCAGTACTTC. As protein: CGSSSAGDSYEQYF.

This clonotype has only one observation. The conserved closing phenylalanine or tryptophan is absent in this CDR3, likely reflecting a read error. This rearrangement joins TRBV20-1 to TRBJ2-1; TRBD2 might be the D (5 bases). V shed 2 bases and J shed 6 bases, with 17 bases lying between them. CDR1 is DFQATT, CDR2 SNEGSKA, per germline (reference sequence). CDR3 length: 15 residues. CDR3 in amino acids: CSARNPDRETNEQFS. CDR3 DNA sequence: TGCAGTGCTAGAAATCCGGATAGGGAGACCAATGAGCAGTTCTCC.